These T cell receptor beta chains were read from a single sample in a study of T-cell reconstitution after alpha-beta-depleted transplantation in children. Each CDR3 protein is one row after TCRdb ran MiXCR on the PCR reads. The sample yields a few hundred thousand distinct CDR3 sequences, over 10% seen once. This specimen consisted of PBMCs, mostly from graft donor cells, obtained 360 days after TCRalphabeta/CD19-depleted stem cell transplant. The receptors were gathered from a male patient younger than 18 who had a stem cell transplant for acute myeloid leukemia, so the T cells may come from the graft donor. Both conserved end residues are part of each CDR3. D genes are given only for firm matches. The size of a clone is reported for some rows only, either as once, few or many, or as a class for expanded clones.

CASSPGSGTSPTPEQFF TGTGCCAGCAGCCCCGGCTCCGGGACTAGTCCCACACCTGAGCAGTTCTTC TRBJ2-1 - TRBD2 TRBV4-2
CASNRGLAGGLLTTGELFF TGTGCCAGCAACCGGGGACTAGCGGGAGGGCTCCTCACCACCGGGGAGCTGTTTTTT TRBJ2-2 many TRBD2 TRBV4-2
CASSDRDRVNYEQYF TGTGCCAGCAGCGACCGGGACAGGGTCAACTACGAGCAGTACTTC TRBJ2-7 few TRBD1 TRBV6-1
CASSLWAGGAYEQYF TGTGCCAGCAGCTTATGGGCGGGAGGGGCCTACGAGCAGTACTTC TRBJ2-7 - TRBD2 TRBV7-3
CASSYYGRQGTGELFF TGTGCCAGCAGTTACTATGGGAGACAGGGCACCGGGGAGCTGTTTTTT TRBJ2-2 - TRBD1 TRBV6-5
CSARENTGELFF TGCAGTGCTAGAGAAAACACCGGGGAGCTGTTTTTT TRBJ2-2 many - TRBV20-1
CASSSDRRRSEQYF TGTGCCAGCAGTTCAGACAGGAGGAGGTCCGAGCAGTACTTC TRBJ2-7 few - TRBV28
CASSPLSGLAYYSTDTQYF TGCGCCAGCAGCCCGCTTTCGGGACTAGCCTATTATAGCACAGATACGCAGTATTTT TRBJ2-3 few TRBD2 TRBV5-1
CASSIKRERIEQYF TGTGCCAGCAGCATCAAGCGGGAGAGAATCGAGCAGTACTTC TRBJ2-7 few TRBD2 TRBV7-2
CASSPGLSEAFF TGTGCCAGCAGCCCGGGACTTTCGGAAGCTTTCTTT TRBJ1-1 - - TRBV28
CSVPGGAGGADTQYF TGCAGCGTTCCCGGGGGCGCGGGGGGCGCAGATACGCAGTATTTT TRBJ2-3 many TRBD2 TRBV29-1
CSARVAGPVAKNIQYF TGCAGTGCTAGAGTGGCGGGCCCCGTAGCCAAAAACATTCAGTACTTC TRBJ2-4 - - TRBV20-1
CATSREGDPFYEQYF TGTGCCACCAGCAGAGAGGGGGACCCCTTCTACGAGCAGTACTTC TRBJ2-7 - - TRBV15
CASSPGVGELFF TGTGCCAGCAGCCCGGGGGTCGGGGAGCTGTTTTTT TRBJ2-2 - - TRBV6-6
CASSFLPWGANVLTF TGTGCCAGCAGCTTCCTCCCGTGGGGGGCCAACGTCCTGACTTTC TRBJ2-6 - - TRBV7-2
CASSDSGTGEQFF TGTGCCAGCAGTGACTCTGGTACGGGTGAGCAGTTCTTC TRBJ2-1 - - TRBV6-4
CASTLSPGTRTRETQYF TGTGCCAGCACCCTTTCTCCGGGGACTAGGACGAGAGAGACCCAGTACTTC TRBJ2-5 few TRBD2 TRBV6-1
CASTSGPGPLYEQYF TGCGCCAGCACCTCAGGACCGGGACCCCTCTACGAGCAGTACTTC TRBJ2-7 - - TRBV5-1
CASSHRTGRHPEQFF TGTGCCAGCAGCCATCGGACAGGTCGCCATCCTGAGCAGTTCTTC TRBJ2-1 - TRBD1 TRBV7-6
CASSLGGGGTKTQYF TGCGCCAGCAGCTTGGGAGGTGGCGGCACGAAGACCCAGTACTTC TRBJ2-5 - - TRBV5-1
CASSGLRLTGELFF TGTGCCAGCAGTGGACTTCGCCTTACCGGGGAGCTGTTTTTT TRBJ2-2 many - TRBV7-2
CASSRFPYTGELFF TGTGCCAGCAGCCGGTTCCCGTACACCGGGGAGCTGTTTTTT TRBJ2-2 - - TRBV7-3
CASRRGGTALYGYTF TGTGCCAGCAGGAGGGGAGGGACAGCCCTCTATGGCTACACCTTC TRBJ1-2 - TRBD1 TRBV28